These 3 T cell receptor beta chains share one sample of origin, sequenced in a study of identifying expanded T cells in peripheral blood (dated by TCRdb to about 2019). Library preparation was by the immunoSEQ multiplex PCR assay. The clones in this table, taken by TCRdb from immuneACCESS, are in-frame only. Not every clone is retained; where verified, under half of the shortfall comes from an unresolved V gene, and the cause of the rest is unknown. For this sample the table gives about 78,000 clones, of which just under 85% were detected only once. The leading ten clones occupy 18% of the sample. The specimen was blood. These receptors all stem from a person aged 18 to 70 in good health.

The rearrangement links TRBV7-2 to TRBJ2-2; D is unresolved. The germline V gene encodes CDR1 SGHTA and CDR2 FQGNSA. The V end lost 0 bases, the J end lost 4 bases, and 6 bases lay between the germline ends. This CDR3 comprises 14 residues. The CDR3 here is CASSLASGTGELFF. In DNA, the CDR3 is TGTGCCAGCAGCTTAGCGTCAGGCACCGGGGAGCTGTTTTTT.

J is TRBJ2-5 and V is TRBV7-2; 7 bases line up with TRBD1. J lost 4 bases, V lost 5 bases, and 7 bases had no gene match. This CDR3 comprises 14 residues. In germline, CDR1 is SGHTA, CDR2 FQGNSA. CDR3 bases: TGTGCCAGCAGCCCCCAGGGGGTATTAGAGACCCAGTACTTC. Encoded protein: CASSPQGVLETQYF.

This sequence joins TRBV6-1 and TRBJ2-5; D is ambiguous. Germline values: CDR1 MNHNS, CDR2 SASEGT. Trimming shortened V by 4 bases and J by 5 bases, and 8 bases separated the two germline ends. The CDR3 extends over 12 amino acids. Written as DNA, the CDR3 is TGTGCCAGCAGTGGGCTAGTGGAGACCCAGTACTTC. It translates to CASSGLVETQYF.